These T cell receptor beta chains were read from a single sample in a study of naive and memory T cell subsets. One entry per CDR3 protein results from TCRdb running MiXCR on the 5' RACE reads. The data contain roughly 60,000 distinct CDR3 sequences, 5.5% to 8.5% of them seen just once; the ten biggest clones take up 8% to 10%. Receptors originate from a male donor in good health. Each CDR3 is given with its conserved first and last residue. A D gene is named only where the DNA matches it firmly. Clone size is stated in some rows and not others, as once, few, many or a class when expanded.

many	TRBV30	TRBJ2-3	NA	TGTGCCTGGACCCCGACAGGAGGCCCAGATACGCAGTATTTT	CAWTPTGGPDTQYF
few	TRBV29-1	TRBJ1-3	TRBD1	TGCAGCGTTGTGCGGACAGGGTCGTCTGGAAACACCATATATTTT	CSVVRTGSSGNTIYF
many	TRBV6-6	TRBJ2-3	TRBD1	TGTGCCAGCAGTTTCCCGACAGGGGCGTCCGCAGATACGCAGTATTTT	CASSFPTGASADTQYF
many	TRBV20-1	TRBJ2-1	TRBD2	TGCAGTGTCACGACTAGCGGGGTCCCGAATGAGCAGTTCTTC	CSVTTSGVPNEQFF
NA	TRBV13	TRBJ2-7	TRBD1	TGTGCCAGCAGCCAAGGGGCCGGGACAGGGACCTACGAGCAGTACTTC	CASSQGAGTGTYEQYF
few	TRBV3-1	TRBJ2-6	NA	TGTGCCAGCAGCCAAGGGGGGGGCGTTTGGATCTCTGGGGCCAACGTCCTGACTTTC	CASSQGGGVWISGANVLTF
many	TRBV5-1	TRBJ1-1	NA	TGCGCCAGCAGCTTCACCGGGACCGGCAACACTGAAGCTTTCTTT	CASSFTGTGNTEAFF
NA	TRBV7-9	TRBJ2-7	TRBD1	TGTGCCAGCAGCCCACGGCGGGACAGGGTCCACGAGCAGTACTTC	CASSPRRDRVHEQYF
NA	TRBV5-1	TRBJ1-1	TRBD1	TGCGCCAGCAGCTTGTTAGGACAGGGGTGGAACACTGAAGCTTTCTTT	CASSLLGQGWNTEAFF
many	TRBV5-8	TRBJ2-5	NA	TGTGCCAGCAGCTTGGGGCAGGGGCCCACGAAGACCCAGTACTTC	CASSLGQGPTKTQYF
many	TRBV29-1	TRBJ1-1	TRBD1	TGCAGCGGGACAGGGGACAGCACTGAAGCTTTCTTT	CSGTGDSTEAFF
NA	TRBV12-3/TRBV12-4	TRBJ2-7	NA	TGTGCCAGCAGTTTATTTTCGGGGCTGGGCGAGCAGTACTTC	CASSLFSGLGEQYF
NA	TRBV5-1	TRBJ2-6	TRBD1	TGCGCCAGCAGCTTGGAGGGCAGGGGGCTTGGGGCCAACGTCCTGACTTTC	CASSLEGRGLGANVLTF
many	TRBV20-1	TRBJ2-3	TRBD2	TGCAGCGGACTAGCGGCAGATACGCAGTATTTT	CSGLAADTQYF
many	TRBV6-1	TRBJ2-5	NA	TGTGCCAGCAGTGAAGTTAGCGCGGTGGAGACCCAGTACTTC	CASSEVSAVETQYF
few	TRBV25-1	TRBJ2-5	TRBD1	TGTGCCAGCAGCCGCCAGGGACAGTATGAAGAGACCCAGTACTTC	CASSRQGQYEETQYF
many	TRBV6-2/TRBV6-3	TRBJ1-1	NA	TGTGCCAGCAGTTTCCCTGGGGGGGACACTGAAGCTTTCTTT	CASSFPGGDTEAFF
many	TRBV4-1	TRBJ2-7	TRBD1	TGCGCCAGCAGCCTCTTCGGGACAGGGAGTTCCTACGAGCAGTACTTC	CASSLFGTGSSYEQYF
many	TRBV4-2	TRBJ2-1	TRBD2	TGTGCCAGCAGCCCATCAGTGAGCGGGAGTTACAATGAGCAGTTCTTC	CASSPSVSGSYNEQFF
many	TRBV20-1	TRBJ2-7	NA	TGCAGTGCTAGAGGCCGGGGAGGACTCGTCTCCTACGAGCAGTACTTC	CSARGRGGLVSYEQYF
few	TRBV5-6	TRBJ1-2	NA	TGTGCCAGCAGCTTGGACGAAGGGGCCTCTCTCTTCGGCTACACCTTC	CASSLDEGASLFGYTF
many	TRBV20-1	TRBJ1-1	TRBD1	TGCAGTGCTAGAGTGACAGGGGGTAACACTGAAGCTTTCTTT	CSARVTGGNTEAFF
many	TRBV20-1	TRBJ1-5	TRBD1	TGCAGTGCTAGGTTACAGGGGCCGCGGGCGGTGGGGGGTGGCAATCAGCCCCAGCATTTT	CSARLQGPRAVGGGNQPQHF
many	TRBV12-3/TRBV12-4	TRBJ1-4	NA	TGTGCCAGCAGTCCTTCGAGTGAAAAACTGTTTTTT	CASSPSSEKLFF
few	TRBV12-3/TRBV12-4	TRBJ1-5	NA	TGTGCCAGCAGTCTCAGGGCGCAGTGGAATCAGCCCCAGCATTTT	CASSLRAQWNQPQHF
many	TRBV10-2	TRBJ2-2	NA	TGCGCCAGCAAGCGGGCTGACACCGGGGAGCTGTTTTTT	CASKRADTGELFF
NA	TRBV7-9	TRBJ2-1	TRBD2	TGTGCCAGCAGTCAGATCAACAGCGGGATAAATGACTATGAGCAGTTCTTC	CASSQINSGINDYEQFF
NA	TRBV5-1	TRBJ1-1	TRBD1	TGCGCCAGCAGCTTGATGGACAGGGAGTTTGAAGCTTTCTTT	CASSLMDREFEAFF
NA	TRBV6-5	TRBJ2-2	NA	TGTGCCAGCAGTCGACTTGAACCCGGGGAGCTGTTTTTT	CASSRLEPGELFF
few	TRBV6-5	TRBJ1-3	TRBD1	TGTGCCAGCAGGACGGGACAGGGTTCTGGAAACACCATATATTTT	CASRTGQGSGNTIYF
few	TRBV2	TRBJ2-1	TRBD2	TGTGCCAGCAGGAGCGGGGTCTTCTCCTACAATGAGCAGTTCTTC	CASRSGVFSYNEQFF
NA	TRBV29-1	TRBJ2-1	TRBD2	TGCAGCGTTGACTGGGCTAGCGGATCCTACAATGAGCAGTTCTTC	CSVDWASGSYNEQFF
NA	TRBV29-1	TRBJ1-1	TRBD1	TGCAGCGTTGACGGGACAGTGGACACTGAAGCTTTCTTT	CSVDGTVDTEAFF
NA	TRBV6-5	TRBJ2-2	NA	TGTGCCAGCAGTCAATCGGGGGCGAACACCGGGGAGCTGTTTTTT	CASSQSGANTGELFF
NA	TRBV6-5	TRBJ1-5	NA	TGTGCCAGCAGTCGTACGGGGGACAATCAGCCCCAGCATTTT	CASSRTGDNQPQHF
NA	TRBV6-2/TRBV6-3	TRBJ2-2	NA	TGTGCCAGCAGTTGGACACCGTCCGCCGGGGAGCTGTTTTTT	CASSWTPSAGELFF
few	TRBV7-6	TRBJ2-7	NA	TGTGCCAGCAGCCTAAAAGCGGCTTACGAGCAGTACTTC	CASSLKAAYEQYF
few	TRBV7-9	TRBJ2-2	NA	TGTGCCAGCAGCTTACCGGAGTCCGGGGAGCTGTTTTTT	CASSLPESGELFF
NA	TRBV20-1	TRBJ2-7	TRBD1	TGCAGTGCTCACGGGACAGGGGCGTCCTACGAGCAGTACTTC	CSAHGTGASYEQYF
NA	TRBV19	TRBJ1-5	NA	TGTGCCAGTGCGGGGGCGGGTTATAGCAATCAGCCCCAGCATTTT	CASAGAGYSNQPQHF
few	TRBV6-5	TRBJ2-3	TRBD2	TGTGCCTTTCGGAGAGCATGGGGCCGGGGGGACGGATTAGATACGCAGTATTTT	CAFRRAWGRGDGLDTQYF
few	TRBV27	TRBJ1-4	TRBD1	TGTGCCAGCAGCCGACAGGGGAGCGGGCCTAATGAAAAACTGTTTTTT	CASSRQGSGPNEKLFF
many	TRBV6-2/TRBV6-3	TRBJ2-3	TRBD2	TGTGCCAGCAGAACAGCGGGAGGGGGCACAGATACGCAGTATTTT	CASRTAGGGTDTQYF
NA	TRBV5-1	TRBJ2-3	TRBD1	TGCGCCAGCAGCCCTCCCGGGACAGGGGCGGAAAATACGCAGTATTTT	CASSPPGTGAENTQYF
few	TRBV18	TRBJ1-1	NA	TGTGCCACCCCAGGCTCACTCAAGAACACTGAAGCTTTCTTT	CATPGSLKNTEAFF
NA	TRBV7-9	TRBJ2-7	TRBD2	TGTGCCAGCAGCTTATCAAGCGGGAGTGGCTACGAGCAGTACTTC	CASSLSSGSGYEQYF